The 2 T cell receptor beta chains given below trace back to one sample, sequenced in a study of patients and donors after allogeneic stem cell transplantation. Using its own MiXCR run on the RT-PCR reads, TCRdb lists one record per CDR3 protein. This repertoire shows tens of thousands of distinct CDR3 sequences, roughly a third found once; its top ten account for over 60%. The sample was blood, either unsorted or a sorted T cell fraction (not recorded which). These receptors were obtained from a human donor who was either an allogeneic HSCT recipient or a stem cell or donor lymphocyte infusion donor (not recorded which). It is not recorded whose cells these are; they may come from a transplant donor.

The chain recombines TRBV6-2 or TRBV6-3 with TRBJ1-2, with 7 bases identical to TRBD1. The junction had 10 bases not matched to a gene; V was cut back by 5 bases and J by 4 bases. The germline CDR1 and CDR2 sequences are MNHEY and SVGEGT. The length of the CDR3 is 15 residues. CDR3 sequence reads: CASSEQGRPVYGYTF. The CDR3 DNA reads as TGTGCCAGCAGTGAACAGGGGCGGCCGGTCTATGGCTACACCTTC.

The CDR3 sequence: CSARERTGYNSPLHF. The CDR3 nucleotides read TGCAGTGCTAGAGAGAGGACAGGGTATAATTCACCCCTCCACTTT. V usage is TRBV20-1 and J usage is TRBJ1-6, with 8 bases aligning to TRBD1. V trimming: 0 bases; J trimming: 4 bases; junction bases outside the gene matches: 2. Germline V gives CDR1 DFQATT, CDR2 SNEGSKA (reference sequence). This CDR3 is 15 amino acids long.